The entry below describes one T cell receptor (beta chain). Its antigen remains unidentified. Germline V lookup: CDR1 SGHKS, CDR2 YYEKEE (reference sequence). This CDR3 comprises 15 residues. The germline V and J ends were trimmed by 3 bases and 4 bases, with 17 bases remaining between them. This entry is derived from a study of T cell responses to AZD1222 COVID-19 vaccine. Study details: Analysis merged second doses at about 4 or about 12 weeks.

Sequencing used immunoSEQ multiplex PCR; TCRdb keeps in-frame clones, though not all of them. The sample lists fewer than 200,000 clones; around 90% were seen once. Study outcomes and limitations: Clonal diversity may have been underestimated in mostly white British donors. A reported finding is that nearly half of spike-specific TCRs target unmutated variant regions.

This sample comprised peripheral blood, obtained on day 0 of AZD1222 vaccination. V is TRBV5-5 and J is TRBJ2-7; D remains ambiguous. The sequence was obtained from an adult in good health. CDR3 residues: CASSSTYGYGYEQYF. In DNA form, the CDR3 reads TGTGCCAGCAGCTCCACCTATGGCTACGGTTACGAGCAGTACTTC.